Each of the 17 T cell receptor beta chains below was sequenced from the same sample in a study of early T cells in non-severe SARS-CoV-2 infection. TCRdb re-derived calls from the 5' RACE reads in MiXCR, one entry per CDR3 protein. The sample carries some 57,000 distinct CDR3 sequences, about a tenth recorded once. Material for sequencing was whole blood. The receptor source for this set is an adult who was a healthcare worker with PCR-confirmed SARS-CoV-2 infection or an uninfected control (not recorded which).

This clonotype was detected ten times or more. V and J are TRBV20-1 and TRBJ1-1; TRBD1 is a possible D gene (5 bases). From germline, CDR1 is DFQATT and CDR2 SNEGSKA (reference sequence). The CDR3 loop spans 14 amino acids. V was pared by 6 bases and J by 10 bases, with 24 bases between. For the CDR3, the DNA is TGCAGTGCCAAGGGACGGAAGAGCCGAATAAGAGCTTTCTTT. It specifies CSAKGRKSRIRAFF.

The table lists this clonotype with a few counts. The V call is TRBV18, the J call TRBJ2-1, with 11 bases identical to TRBD2. Germline lookup yields CDR1 KGHSH and CDR2 LQKENI. CDR3 length: 15 amino acids. The junction had 4 bases not matched to a gene; V was cut back by 3 bases and J by 6 bases. CDR3 loop: CASSPTSGEINEQFF. CDR3 coding DNA: TGTGCCAGCTCACCGACTAGCGGGGAGATCAATGAGCAGTTCTTC. The full variable domain, in which reference TRBV18 and TRBJ2-1 provide the parts outside the CDR3, is NAGVMQNPRHLVRRRGQEARLRCSPMKGHSHVYWYRQLPEEGLKFMVYLQKENIIDESGMPKERFSAEFPKEGPSILRIQQVVRGDSAAYFCASSPTSGEINEQFFGPGTRLTVL.

This clonotype was observed many times. V gene TRBV7-8 combines with J gene TRBJ2-5; 12 nucleotides match TRBD2. The V gene's germline CDR1 is SGHVS and CDR2 FQNEAQ. V gave up 5 bases and J gave up 0 bases; unmatched junction bases: 1. The CDR3 is 15 residues long. DNA of the CDR3: TGTGCCAGCAGCCGGACTAGCGGGGACCAAGAGACCCAGTACTTC. Its translation: CASSRTSGDQETQYF.

This clonotype was seen at least ten times. The V call is TRBV20-1, the J call TRBJ2-5; possible D gene TRBD2, 6 bases. The CDR3 sequence is 15 residues long. Looked up from germline, CDR1 is DFQATT and CDR2 is SNEGSKA (reference sequence). V lost 1 base to trimming and J lost 6 bases, with 18 bases between them. The CDR3 DNA reads as TGCAGTGCTAGAGGGGGAGGTAGGACTACTAAGACCCAGTACTTC. Translation gives CSARGGGRTTKTQYF.

This rearrangement joins TRBV10-3 to TRBJ2-1; maybe TRBD1 (6 bases). The CDR3 contains 12 residues. V was cut by 4 bases and J by 7 bases, with 8 bases left in between. Per germline, CDR1 ENHRY and CDR2 SYGVKD. CDR3 nucleotides: TGTGCCATCAGTGTCACAGGGAATGAGCAGTTCTTC. It specifies CAISVTGNEQFF.

This clonotype has more than one count but fewer than ten. This chain links TRBV12-3 or TRBV12-4 with TRBJ2-7; D may be TRBD1 or TRBD2 (5 bases each). V dropped 10 bases and J dropped 1 base, with 17 bases sitting between them. The CDR3 is 14 residues long. This CDR3 reads CANPGTAPSYEQYF. The CDR3 bases are TGTGCCAACCCGGGGACGGCCCCTTCCTACGAGCAGTACTTC.

The rearrangement links TRBV3-1 to TRBJ2-4; D is perhaps TRBD1 (5 bases). The CDR3 is 14 residues long. Trimming shortened V by 4 bases and J by 15 bases, and 22 bases separated the two germline ends. Germline V lookup: CDR1 LGHDT, CDR2 YNNKEL (reference sequence). CDR3: CASSPIIADTGRYF. The CDR3 region has the DNA TGTGCCAGCAGCCCTATAATCGCGGACACCGGACGGTACTTC.

This clonotype has at least ten counts. The rearrangement uses TRBV5-1 and TRBJ1-4; TRBD1 matches 7 bases. Germline V gene sequence: CDR1 SGHRS, CDR2 YFSETQ. The CDR3 runs 15 residues. V was clipped by 4 bases and J by 6 bases; unmatched bases: 9. The CDR3 region has the DNA TGCGCCAGCAGCGGAGGGACAGCCCGGGATGAAAAACTGTTTTTT. Translation: CASSGGTARDEKLFF. The full variable domain, rest sourced from reference TRBV5-1 and TRBJ1-4, is KAGVTQTPRYLIKTRGQQVTLSCSPISGHRSVSWYQQTPGQGLQFLFEYFSETQRNKGNFPGRFSGRQFSNSRSEMNVSTLELGDSALYLCASSGGTARDEKLFFGSGTQLSVL.

This clonotype was seen ten or more times. This chain connects TRBV10-1 to TRBJ2-7; D might be TRBD2 (5 bases). Per germline, CDR1 WNHNN and CDR2 SYGVQD (reference sequence). CDR3 length: 15 amino acids. With 6 bases removed from V and 4 bases from J, the gap between germline ends came to 19 bases. The CDR3 protein is CASSPDGPGGYEQYF. The CDR3 region has the DNA TGCGCCAGCAGCCCCGATGGGCCGGGCGGGTACGAGCAGTACTTC.

The chain carries TRBV12-3 or TRBV12-4 and TRBJ2-1; 11 nucleotides line up with TRBD2. The CDR3 has 13 amino acids. Trimming cost V 6 bases and J 7 bases; bases outside gene matches: 2. The CDR3 region is CASRLAGVNEQFF. In nucleotides, the CDR3 is TGTGCCAGCAGACTAGCGGGGGTTAATGAGCAGTTCTTC.

This clonotype was seen more than once but under ten times. J is TRBJ1-2 and V is TRBV2, with D possibly matching TRBD1 (5 bases). The germline V gene has CDR1 SNHLY and CDR2 FYNNEI. The CDR3 extends over 14 amino acids. V lost 4 bases to trimming and J lost 1 base, with 10 bases between them. The CDR3 loop is CASSATEYNYGYTF. CDR3 in DNA: TGTGCCAGCAGTGCGACAGAATATAACTATGGCTACACCTTC.

This clonotype has more than one count but fewer than ten. This chain joins TRBV7-8 and TRBJ1-6, with D perhaps matching TRBD1 (6 bases). With 1 base removed from V and 2 bases from J, the gap between germline ends came to 18 bases. The CDR3 runs to 19 residues. CDR1 is SGHVS, CDR2 FQNEAQ, per germline. The CDR3 loop is CASSLGARGSVTYNSPLHF. The CDR3 DNA reads TGTGCCAGCAGCTTAGGAGCCAGGGGTTCGGTTACCTATAATTCACCCCTCCACTTT.

This clonotype has a handful of counts. The J gene is TRBJ2-7, the V gene TRBV11-2; perhaps TRBD2 as D (6 bases). Germline lookup yields CDR1 SGHAT and CDR2 FQNNGV. CDR3 length equals 14 residues. Trimming took off 5 bases at V and 2 bases at J, with 13 bases between the two ends. The CDR3 protein is CASSPLGGTYEQYF. Here the CDR3 DNA reads TGTGCCAGCAGCCCCCTGGGGGGAACCTACGAGCAGTACTTC.

This clonotype was seen only a few times. This sequence joins TRBV18 and TRBJ1-1; no definite D call. The CDR3 length is 14 residues. CDR1 is KGHSH and CDR2 is LQKENI in the germline V gene. The germline V and J ends were trimmed by 2 bases and 0 bases, with 7 bases remaining between them. CDR3 sequence reads: CASSPSLMNTEAFF. CDR3 nucleotide sequence: TGTGCCAGCTCACCAAGCCTCATGAACACTGAAGCTTTCTTT.

This clonotype was picked up many times. This chain uses TRBV29-1 with TRBJ1-1, with D possibly being TRBD1 (5 bases). This CDR3 comprises 13 residues. The ends were cut back, 3 bases at V and 5 bases at J, with 13 bases in the middle. Germline-derived CDR1 and CDR2 are SQVTM and ANQGSEA. The CDR3 sequence is CSVDVGGATEAFF. In DNA, the CDR3 is TGCAGCGTTGACGTAGGAGGGGCAACTGAAGCTTTCTTT.

In its sample, this clonotype was seen many times. The rearrangement links TRBV30 to TRBJ1-4, with no clear D. Germline assignment: CDR1 GTSNPN and CDR2 SVGIG (reference sequence). CDR3 size: 15 residues. Trimming cost V 2 bases and J 3 bases, with 13 bases left between them. CDR3 in amino acids: CAWSPPGGSNEKLFF. The CDR3 DNA is TGTGCCTGGAGTCCCCCGGGAGGGTCTAATGAAAAACTGTTTTTT.

This clonotype was counted a few times. The genes are TRBV5-1 and TRBJ1-3; no reliable D call. This CDR3 has 15 amino acids. The V gene's germline CDR1 is SGHRS and CDR2 YFSETQ. Trimming cost V 4 bases and J 0 bases, with 11 bases left between them. CDR3 protein: CASSLGLYSGNTIYF. DNA of the CDR3: TGCGCCAGCAGCCTCGGACTCTACTCTGGAAACACCATATATTTT. Based on the CDR3 plus reference TRBV5-1 and TRBJ1-3, the full variable domain is KAGVTQTPRYLIKTRGQQVTLSCSPISGHRSVSWYQQTPGQGLQFLFEYFSETQRNKGNFPGRFSGRQFSNSRSEMNVSTLELGDSALYLCASSLGLYSGNTIYFGEGSWLTVV.